This paragraph reports one T cell receptor beta chain. Generated by immunoSEQ multiplex PCR, the TCRdb table keeps only in-frame clones and is missing some. The sample has more than 85,000 clones, roughly 90% seen once. CDR1 GTSNPN and CDR2 SVGIG come from the germline V gene (reference sequence). CDR3 length equals 13 residues. Trimming removed 7 bases at V and 1 base at J, with 11 bases between. The data were obtained in a study of control samples from healthy donors and cancer patients. The sequence came from a woman in her 50s in good health. The V call is TRBV30, the J call TRBJ2-1; tentatively, D is TRBD2 (6 bases). Input material: blood. This CDR3 is CASIGSSYNEQFF. The CDR3 nucleotides are TGTGCCTCGATCGGGAGTTCCTACAATGAGCAGTTCTTC.